This TCR beta chain was captured by sequencing in a study of blood T cell repertoires in COVID-19. Across the whole study: Acute and convalescent COVID-19 specimens originated in the United States, Italy and Spain. T cells, B-cell-depleted T cells, or PBMCs provided the cDNA or gDNA that served as material.

As originally analysed: From reference gene primer amplification, estimates of nucleated cell counts were derived. The method was immunoSEQ multiplex PCR; TCRdb's version includes in-frame clones alone and lacks a portion of them. Clone size and V and J calls were adopted from that table, with D and trimming inferred from the DNA. The sample has about 270,000 clones; about nine tenths are singletons. This CDR3 is 15 amino acids long. V lost 5 bases, J lost 7 bases, and 10 bases stayed unmatched. Per germline, CDR1 SGHVS and CDR2 FQNEAQ. Patients in Seattle were enrolled during active infection, then followed longitudinally.

Sequenced material: peripheral blood. The receptor's source is a woman in her 30s with COVID-19, enrolled during active disease. The V and J genes are TRBV7-8 and TRBJ2-1; 8 positions match TRBD2. The CDR3 DNA reads TGTGCCAGCAGCGCGGGGGGCAGGTGGATTAATGAGCAGTTCTTC. It translates to CASSAGGRWINEQFF.